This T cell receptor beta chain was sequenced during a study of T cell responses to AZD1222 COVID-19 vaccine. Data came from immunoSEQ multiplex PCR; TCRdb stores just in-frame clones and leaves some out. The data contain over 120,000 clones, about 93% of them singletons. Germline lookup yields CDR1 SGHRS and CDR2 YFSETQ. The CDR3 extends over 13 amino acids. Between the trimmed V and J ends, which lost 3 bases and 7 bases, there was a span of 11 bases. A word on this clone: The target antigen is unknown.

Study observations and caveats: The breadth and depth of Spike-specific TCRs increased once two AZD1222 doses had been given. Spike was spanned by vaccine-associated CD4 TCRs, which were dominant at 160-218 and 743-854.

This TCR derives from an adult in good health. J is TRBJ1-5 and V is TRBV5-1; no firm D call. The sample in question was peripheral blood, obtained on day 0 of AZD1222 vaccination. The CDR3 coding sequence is TGCGCCAGCAGCTCCCGGGGAGGGCAGCCCCAGCATTTT. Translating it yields CASSSRGGQPQHF. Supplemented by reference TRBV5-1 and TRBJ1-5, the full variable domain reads KAGVTQTPRYLIKTRGQQVTLSCSPISGHRSVSWYQQTPGQGLQFLFEYFSETQRNKGNFPGRFSGRQFSNSRSEMNVSTLELGDSALYLCASSSRGGQPQHFGDGTRLSIL.